This T cell receptor beta chain was identified during a study of blood T cell repertoires in COVID-19. Looking at the study overall: Acute and convalescent COVID-19 samples came from the United States, Italy and Spain. Nucleic acid was either cDNA or gDNA, and it came from T cells, B-cell-depleted T cells, or PBMCs.

Per the authors' pipeline: Reference gene primer amplification gave estimated nucleated cell counts. The protocol was immunoSEQ multiplex PCR, while the TCRdb copy is restricted to in-frame clones and leaves out a portion. V and J calls and clone size are copied from that table; D and trimming were computed from the DNA. The repertoire holds 300,000 to 400,000 clones, with 85% to 90% as singletons. The CDR3 contains 14 residues. Deletions cut 3 bases from V and 5 bases from J, with 14 bases between. In germline, CDR1 is LGHNA, CDR2 YNFKEQ. The Seattle patients joined while their infection was active and were tracked longitudinally afterward.

Sample: peripheral blood. The rearrangement links TRBV4-2 to TRBJ2-7; a weak D match, TRBD1 (6 bases). The source of this sequence is a woman aged 50 to 65 with COVID-19, enrolled during active disease. CDR3 region: CASSQRFHRDEQYF. CDR3 DNA: TGTGCCAGCAGCCAGCGATTCCACAGGGACGAGCAGTACTTC.